Listed below are T cell receptor beta chains from one sample, sequenced in a study of T cells in Graves' hyperthyroidism and ophthalmopathy. MiXCR, run by TCRdb on the multiplex PCR reads, gives a single entry per CDR3 protein. This table has 250,000 or so distinct CDR3 sequences, 15% appearing once. Sequencing was carried out using blood. These receptors all stem from a woman between 50 and 59 years old with Graves' hyperthyroidism that later progressed to Graves' ophthalmopathy. CDR3s include the opening cysteine and the closing phenylalanine or tryptophan. The D gene is left open where the match is weak.

>TRBV28|TRBD1|TRBJ1-2
CASSTPRGNGYTF
>TRBV18|TRBD1|TRBJ1-1
CASSPEGQGTTAFF
>TRBV27|NA|TRBJ1-2
CASSITQGNYGYTF
>TRBV18|TRBD1|TRBJ1-1
CASSPRQGANTEAFF
>TRBV3-1|NA|TRBJ1-1
CASTPLGTANTEAFF
>TRBV28|NA|TRBJ1-5
CASSLGQRDQPQHF
>TRBV28|NA|TRBJ1-6
CASHTGVQSYNSPLHF
>TRBV11-2|NA|TRBJ1-1
CASSSDRLRGAFF
>TRBV15|TRBD1|TRBJ2-2
CATSMDRANTGELFF
>TRBV6-9|TRBD2|TRBJ2-1
CASSLNERGGYNEQFF
>TRBV2|NA|TRBJ2-1
CASSVRGTSFNEQFF
>TRBV5-1|TRBD1|TRBJ2-7
CASSTGQGPYEQYF
>TRBV29-1|TRBD1|TRBJ2-7
CSGGTGTPYEQYF
>TRBV29-1|TRBD1|TRBJ1-2
CSVVLFGQGAGYTF
>TRBV5-4|TRBD2|TRBJ2-2
CASSAGLAGASGELFF
>TRBV5-1|NA|TRBJ1-3
CASSLEQTASGNTIYF
>TRBV7-8|NA|TRBJ2-2
CASSPRGAGSNTGELFF
>TRBV7-9|NA|TRBJ2-7
CASSLVRDASGEQYF
>TRBV28|NA|TRBJ2-7
CASSFGGGSYEQYF
>TRBV5-4|TRBD1|TRBJ2-5
CASSLADRGYETQYF
>TRBV24-1|TRBD1|TRBJ2-3
CATSDPVRTGPSTDTQYF
>TRBV19|NA|TRBJ2-3
CASSIRYDTDTQYF
>TRBV19|TRBD2|TRBJ2-1
CASSIASGLNNEQFF
>TRBV11-2|NA|TRBJ2-3
CASSLGYSGDDTQYF
>TRBV4-1|TRBD1|TRBJ2-7
CASSQDGPLGQFYEQYF
>TRBV2|TRBD1|TRBJ1-1
CASSATGARGTAFF
>TRBV5-1|TRBD2|TRBJ2-3
CASSLVPSGRQLTDTQYF
>TRBV28|NA|TRBJ1-2
CASSILDGRGGGYTF
>TRBV28|TRBD1|TRBJ2-1
CASSPLRDSYNEQFF
>TRBV18|TRBD2|TRBJ2-1
CASSPGLAGSYNKQFF
>TRBV5-4|NA|TRBJ1-1
CASSLDKSASGAFF
>TRBV6-2/TRBV6-3|TRBD1|TRBJ1-4
CASTSGGGKLFF
>TRBV7-9|NA|TRBJ1-1
CASRVADTEAFF
>TRBV30|TRBD1|TRBJ2-5
CAGESDRGPETQYF
>TRBV20-1|NA|TRBJ1-1
CSGEGGGDTEAFF
>TRBV5-1|NA|TRBJ1-1
CASTTRLNTEAFF
>TRBV20-1|TRBD2|TRBJ2-7
CSARDWKRGVREQYF
>TRBV27|NA|TRBJ2-7
CASSLSQFVTVEQYF
>TRBV2|TRBD1|TRBJ2-5
CASSGTGIFGTQYF
>TRBV5-5|TRBD2|TRBJ2-3
CASSLELAVSTDTQYF
>TRBV19|NA|TRBJ1-5
CASSPARLNQPQHF
>TRBV28|TRBD2|TRBJ2-1
CASSLFSAGAYNEQFF
>TRBV18|TRBD2|TRBJ2-7
CASSPEEELISGRDRNEQYF
>TRBV24-1|TRBD1|TRBJ2-3
CATSDEDRVLTDTQYF
>TRBV18|NA|TRBJ2-5
CASSPMAGQETQYF
>TRBV5-8|TRBD1|TRBJ2-3
CASRRQGADMQYF
>TRBV19|TRBD1|TRBJ2-1
CASSIRGTGVDNEQFF
>TRBV24-1|TRBD1|TRBJ1-5
CATSDYRQGRLIDQPQHF
>TRBV18|NA|TRBJ1-1
CASSSAGRRAYTEVFF
>TRBV5-1|NA|TRBJ2-7
CASSLERGTASSYEQYF
>TRBV28|NA|TRBJ2-4
CASAGAIQYF
>TRBV27|TRBD2|TRBJ2-3
CASRPRREADTQYF
>TRBV11-2|NA|TRBJ2-5
CASSPGLAQETQYF
>TRBV14|NA|TRBJ1-2
CASSPGRQANYGYTF